This T cell receptor (beta chain) was sequenced in a study of blood T cell repertoires in COVID-19. Background on the study: Samples of COVID-19 (acute and convalescent) were obtained from the United States, Italy and Spain. The analysed material was cDNA or gDNA that came from T cells, B-cell-depleted T cells, or PBMCs.

The CDR3 runs to 18 residues. Per germline, CDR1 SGHDN and CDR2 FVKESK. The V gene lost 4 bases and the J gene lost 8 bases, with 24 bases spanning the gap. The assay was immunoSEQ multiplex PCR, and TCRdb's table has in-frame clones only and misses some. The sample has some 220,000 clones; around 84% are singletons. The rearrangement links TRBV14 to TRBJ1-6, with D possibly being TRBD1 (5 bases). The receptor's source is a woman aged 55-75 years who had recovered from COVID-19. Source material: peripheral blood. CDR3 nucleotide sequence: TGTGCCAGCAGCCCCAACCTCCTCGGAGGGGCCGGTTATTCACCCCTCCACTTT. It is translated as CASSPNLLGGAGYSPLHF.